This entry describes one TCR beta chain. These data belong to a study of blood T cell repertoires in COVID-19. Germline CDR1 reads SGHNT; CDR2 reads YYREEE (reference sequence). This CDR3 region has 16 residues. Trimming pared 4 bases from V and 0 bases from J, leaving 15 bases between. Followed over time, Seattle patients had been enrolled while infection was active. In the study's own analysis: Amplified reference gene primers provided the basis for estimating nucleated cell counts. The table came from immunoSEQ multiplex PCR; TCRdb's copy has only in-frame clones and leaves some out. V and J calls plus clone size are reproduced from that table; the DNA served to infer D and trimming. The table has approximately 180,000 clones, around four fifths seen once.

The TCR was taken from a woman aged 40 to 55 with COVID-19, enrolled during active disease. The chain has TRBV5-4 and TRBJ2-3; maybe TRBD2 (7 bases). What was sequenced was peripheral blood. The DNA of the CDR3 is TGTGCCAGCAGCCCGTTGGGGGGGCCTAGCACAGATACGCAGTATTTT. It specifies CASSPLGGPSTDTQYF.